This T cell receptor beta chain was recovered during a study of identical twins. This clonotype was counted at least ten times. Its antigen is not identified. The study, taken as a whole, reports: Less excess twin sharing appeared in beta out-of-frame sequences. Invariant populations such as MAIT and iNKT cells could partly muddle zero-insertion analyses.

Template switching added a universal primer site, and cDNA bore unique molecular identifiers. MiXCR, applied by TCRdb to the 5' RACE reads, yields one record per CDR3 protein. The data hold around 300,000 distinct CDR3 sequences, with more than 6.5% observed a single time. Separately, the same data were catalogued under a study of yellow fever vaccine responses in identical twins.

Sequenced sample: memory (CD45RO+) T cells sorted from blood. The receptor comes from a woman between 18 and 29 years old in good health.

The CDR3 nucleotides are TGTGCCAGCACCAAACAACAGGGGCCGCGGGAGTATTTT. Protein sequence: CASTKQQGPREYF. The chain joins TRBV28 to TRBJ2-3, with 7 bases matching TRBD1. The CDR3 covers 13 residues. Germline V lookup: CDR1 MDHEN, CDR2 SYDVKM. V shed 7 bases and J 13 bases; nucleotides not matched to a gene: 14.